A selection of T cell receptor beta chains follows, all from one sample in a study of T-cell reconstitution after alpha-beta-depleted transplantation in children. A single record per CDR3 protein comes from TCRdb applying MiXCR to the PCR reads. The sample comprises about 400,000 distinct CDR3 sequences, 13% of which are singletons, and about 4% rests with the top ten. This material consisted of PBMCs, taken from the stem cell graft. These receptors all stem from a human donor who donated a stem cell graft to a child with Fanconi anemia. The conserved cysteine and the conserved F or W are not part of the CDR3 here.

J,V,CDR3
TRBJ1-3,TRBV12-3/TRBV12-4,ASSHPGDGEFGNTIY
TRBJ1-2,TRBV7-2,ASSWAADLLGYT
TRBJ2-2,TRBV5-5,ASSSAVWESGELF
TRBJ2-2,TRBV12-3/TRBV12-4,ASVKGVDTGELF
TRBJ2-2,TRBV5-1,ASSPGQDSGELF
TRBJ2-3,TRBV10-3,AISPDSGVTDTQY
TRBJ1-1,TRBV6-1,ASSGPTTEAF
TRBJ1-3,TRBV9,ASSVGLLDPQD
TRBJ2-7,TRBV27,ASSGVRQGHSYEQY
TRBJ2-1,TRBV6-2/TRBV6-3,ASRRHRARSSYNEQF
TRBJ1-1,TRBV15,ATSRDRRPEAF
TRBJ1-4,TRBV27,ASRPRVYEKLF
TRBJ1-4,TRBV10-3,AISGTSKEKLF
TRBJ1-2,TRBV7-2,ASSRGVGGPYGYT
TRBJ1-2,TRBV20-1,CARDIGVGIYGYT
TRBJ2-5,TRBV20-1,SARGVGIETQY
TRBJ1-1,TRBV7-2,ASSFLRNTEAF
TRBJ2-1,TRBV9,ASSPRGGQAEQF
TRBJ1-5,TRBV7-6,ASSPHPGRVGQPQH
TRBJ2-7,TRBV20-1,SARDRTGYEEQY
TRBJ1-5,TRBV27,ASSLGGVYSNQPQH
TRBJ2-1,TRBV4-3,ASSFRQGGYNEQF
TRBJ1-6,TRBV20-1,SARDLGVNSPLH
TRBJ1-5,TRBV19,ASSRRGRDQPQH